Below are 18 T cell receptor beta chains sequenced from a single sample in a study of persistence of HIV-infected CD4 T cells. No antigen is known for these receptors. An overlapping HIV-1 Gag peptide pool stimulated these cells at about 0.9 ug/peptide/mL. Sorting selected CD4+ T cells upregulating both CD40 ligand and CD69. This was the immunoSEQ version 4 assay in survey mode. Clones were read by immunoSEQ multiplex PCR, and TCRdb kept only the in-frame ones, dropping some. Among 19,000 or so clones, 65% were seen once, and the ten largest hold under 2.5%. The sample here was CD4+ T cells sorted from PBMCs after approximately 19-hour stimulation, taken from a patient who received antiretroviral therapy. These receptors all stem from an adult woman with HIV who was CMV-seropositive.

V usage is TRBV18 and J usage is TRBJ1-4; D unresolved. CDR1 is KGHSH and CDR2 is LQKENI in the germline V gene. V gave up 1 base and J gave up 0 bases, with 6 bases separating them. The CDR3 is 15 residues long. In DNA form, the CDR3 reads TGTGCCAGCTCACCACAGGTTCCAACTAATGAAAAACTGTTTTTT. Its protein product is CASSPQVPTNEKLFF.

V usage is TRBV6-5 and J usage is TRBJ1-5; D unresolved. The CDR3 totals 13 residues. Trimming took off 10 bases at V and 1 base at J, with 11 bases between the two ends. The germline V gene encodes CDR1 MNHEY and CDR2 SVGAGI. The CDR3 spells CATEVVSNQPQHF. The CDR3 bases are TGTGCCACTGAGGTGGTGAGCAATCAGCCCCAGCATTTT.

The rearrangement uses TRBV7-3 and TRBJ2-7; 10 nucleotides align to TRBD1. The germline V gene encodes CDR1 SGHTA and CDR2 FQGTGA. The CDR3 sequence is 14 residues long. V lost 5 bases, J lost 5 bases, and 6 bases stayed unmatched. The CDR3 sequence: CASSPSGTGDEQYF. In DNA form, the CDR3 reads TGTGCCAGCAGCCCTTCCGGGACAGGGGACGAGCAGTACTTC.

J is TRBJ2-3 and V is TRBV7-9; 11 bases match TRBD1. Germline V gene sequence: CDR1 SEHNR, CDR2 FQNEAQ (reference sequence). The CDR3 contains 16 residues. The V gene end was trimmed by 5 bases and the J gene end by 2 bases; junction bases not matched to a gene: 6. The CDR3 loop is CASSGGQGGPTDTQYF. As DNA, the CDR3 is TGTGCCAGCAGCGGGGGACAGGGGGGCCCCACAGATACGCAGTATTTT.

This chain joins TRBV5-1 and TRBJ2-1; D may correspond to TRBD1 or TRBD2 (6 bases each). This CDR3 contains 13 residues. Trimming took 2 bases from V and 8 from J, leaving 11 bases between them. Looked up from germline, CDR1 is SGHRS and CDR2 is YFSETQ. CDR3 in amino acids: CASSFGGLDEQFF. CDR3 coding DNA: TGCGCCAGCAGCTTTGGGGGGCTGGATGAGCAGTTCTTC.

The chain couples TRBV6-1 to TRBJ2-4, with 13 bases that match TRBD2. Per germline, CDR1 MNHNS and CDR2 SASEGT. The J segment lost 4 bases and the V segment lost 4 bases, leaving 13 bases of the junction unmatched. This CDR3 has 19 residues. The CDR3, as DNA: TGTGCCAGCAGTGCGATAGGACTAGCGGGGGCAAAGGAAAAAAACATTCAGTACTTC. Its protein product is CASSAIGLAGAKEKNIQYF.

The chain combines TRBV9 with TRBJ2-1; D may be TRBD2 (7 bases). Trimming left V 0 bases short and J 8 bases short, with 18 bases between. This CDR3 spans 16 amino acids. From germline, CDR1 is SGDLS and CDR2 YYNGEE. CDR3 bases: TGTGCCAGCAGCGTAGCTGTGGGGGGGGCCCTCGATGAGCAGTTCTTC. Amino acid sequence: CASSVAVGGALDEQFF.

The chain links TRBV12-3 or TRBV12-4 to TRBJ1-2; maybe TRBD1 (6 bases). With 2 bases removed from V and 14 bases from J, the gap between germline ends came to 15 bases. The CDR3 is 12 amino acids. Here the CDR3 reads CASSLTLGGWTF. The CDR3 bases are TGTGCCAGCAGTTTAACCCTAGGGGGGTGGACCTTC.

CDR3 amino acids: CASGVGVTGELFF. The CDR3 DNA is TGTGCCAGCGGGGTCGGTGTGACCGGGGAGCTGTTTTTT. The rearrangement links TRBV12-3 or TRBV12-4 to TRBJ2-2, with D unresolved. The CDR3 runs 13 residues. V was pared by 8 bases and J by 5 bases, with 12 bases between.

CDR3 nucleotide sequence: TGTGCCAGCAGCCCACTAACAGGGGGCCGGGGCTACACCTTC. Protein: CASSPLTGGRGYTF. V and J are TRBV9 and TRBJ1-2, with TRBD1 identical over 9 bases. The CDR3 sequence is 14 residues long. The germline V gene has CDR1 SGDLS and CDR2 YYNGEE. V gave up 4 bases and J gave up 8 bases; unmatched junction bases: 9.

A few counts support this clone. The gene calls are TRBV5-8 and TRBJ2-1; 12 nucleotides line up with TRBD2. V gave up 0 bases and J gave up 7 bases; unmatched junction bases: 2. In germline, CDR1 is SGHTS, CDR2 YDEGEE. CDR3 length equals 15 residues. CDR3 in amino acids: CASSLGTSGVNEQFF. As DNA, the CDR3 is TGTGCCAGCAGCTTGGGGACTAGCGGGGTGAATGAGCAGTTCTTC.

CDR3 region: CASSVDITGGYGYTF. The CDR3, as DNA: TGTGCCAGCAGCGTAGATATTACCGGGGGCTATGGCTACACCTTC. The chain combines TRBV9 with TRBJ1-2; possibly TRBD1 for D (5 bases). This CDR3 spans 15 amino acids. V lost 0 bases, J lost 4 bases, and 13 bases lay in between. Looked up from germline, CDR1 is SGDLS and CDR2 is YYNGEE.

V is TRBV19 and J is TRBJ1-4, with TRBD1 matching over 8 bases. V lost 1 base to trimming and J lost 4 bases; unmatched junction nucleotides: 2. CDR1 and CDR2 from the germline V gene are LNHDA and SQIVND (reference sequence). The CDR3 is made up of 15 amino acids. CDR3 residues: CASSIGTGNNEKLFF. CDR3 coding DNA: TGTGCCAGTAGTATAGGGACAGGGAATAATGAAAAACTGTTTTTT.

The chain recombines TRBV30 with TRBJ2-1; 8 bases fit TRBD1. CDR3 size: 16 residues. Germline CDR1 reads GTSNPN; CDR2 reads SVGIG (reference sequence). J gave up 0 bases and V 7 bases, and 11 bases lay outside the gene matches. CDR3 nucleotides: TGTGCCTCCGCATCCGCCGGACAGGGCTCCTACAATGAGCAGTTCTTC. Protein sequence: CASASAGQGSYNEQFF. The full variable domain, in which reference TRBV30 and TRBJ2-1 provide the parts outside the CDR3, is SQTIHQWPATLVQPVGSPLSLECTVEGTSNPNLYWYRQAAGRGLQLLFYSVGIGQISSEVPQNLSASRPQDRQFILSSKKLLLSDSGFYLCASASAGQGSYNEQFFGPGTRLTVL.

This clone was detected only a few times. V and J are TRBV5-5 and TRBJ2-2, with 9 bases lining up with TRBD2. This CDR3 comprises 17 residues. Per germline, CDR1 SGHKS and CDR2 YYEKEE (reference sequence). The V and J ends lost 4 bases and 1 base, in that order; junction bases with no gene match: 8. This CDR3 reads CASSHTSGGQNTGELFF. CDR3 DNA sequence: TGTGCCAGCAGCCATACCAGCGGGGGGCAGAACACCGGGGAGCTGTTTTTT.

This chain links TRBV30 with TRBJ1-5; 7 bases are a match to TRBD1. V trimming: 2 bases; J trimming: 2 bases; junction bases outside the gene matches: 6. The CDR3 length is 15 residues. CDR1 and CDR2 from the germline V gene are GTSNPN and SVGIG (reference sequence). The DNA for the CDR3 is TGTGCCTGGAGTAGGGTCACAGGGGGCAATCAGCCCCAGCATTTT. This translates into CAWSRVTGGNQPQHF.

The chain combines TRBV27 with TRBJ2-7; no firm D call. Trimming pared 5 bases from V and 1 base from J, leaving 12 bases between. The CDR3 contains 14 residues. CDR1 is MNHEY and CDR2 is SMNVEV in the germline V gene (reference sequence). The chain's CDR3 is CASSTPGLSYEQYV. The CDR3 coding sequence is TGTGCCAGCAGTACTCCGGGCCTATCCTACGAGCAGTACGTC.

This clone came up a few times. V and J are TRBV18 and TRBJ2-5; D gene unclear. V was clipped by 2 bases and J by 2 bases, with 6 bases between them. The CDR3 consists of 13 residues. Germline V lookup: CDR1 KGHSH, CDR2 LQKENI. The CDR3 region is CASSPSGQETQYF. CDR3 coding DNA: TGTGCCAGCTCACCAAGTGGACAAGAGACCCAGTACTTC.